A single sample is the source of the 28 T cell receptor beta chains below, sequenced in a study of T-cell reconstitution after alpha-beta-depleted transplantation in children. Unique molecular identifiers were used to barcode this TCRbeta library. TCRdb redid the calling of the PCR reads with MiXCR, one entry per CDR3 protein. The table shows 700,000 to 850,000 distinct CDR3 sequences, with 16% occurring only once. This specimen was PBMCs, mostly from graft donor cells, taken 360 days after TCRalphabeta/CD19-depleted stem cell transplant. The source of these receptors is a male patient under 18 who had a stem cell transplant for acute lymphoblastic leukemia, so the T cells may come from the graft donor.

This clonotype has just a few counts. J is TRBJ2-7 and V is TRBV20-1, with TRBD2 matching 11 bases. The CDR3 length is 14 residues. J was trimmed by 3 bases and V by 4 bases; bases with no gene match: 5. The V gene's germline CDR1 is DFQATT and CDR2 SNEGSKA (reference sequence). The DNA for the CDR3 is TGCAGTGCTACCCCCGGGACTAGCGGCTACGAGCAGTACTTC. Translating gives CSATPGTSGYEQYF.

In its sample, this clonotype was seen a few times. The chain couples TRBV12-3 or TRBV12-4 to TRBJ2-2; tentative D call: TRBD1 (6 bases). The CDR3 is made up of 15 amino acids. The V end was cut by 8 bases, the J end by 2 bases, with 15 bases between. In DNA form, the CDR3 reads TGTGCCAGCTCCAAGGGGGTTCGTAACACCGGGGAGCTGTTTTTT. Translated: CASSKGVRNTGELFF.

This clonotype was counted ten times or more. The chain is built from TRBV7-3 and TRBJ1-1, with a possible D match to TRBD1 (5 bases). Germline CDR1 SGHTA, CDR2 FQGTGA. The CDR3 length is 14 residues. The germline V and J ends were trimmed by 4 bases and 7 bases, with 16 bases remaining between them. The CDR3 DNA is TGTGCCAGCAGCTCGAGAGTGAGGGACGGTGAAGCTTTCTTT. It translates to CASSSRVRDGEAFF.

This clonotype was recorded at least ten times. V is TRBV20-1 and J is TRBJ2-7; D perhaps matches TRBD2 (7 bases). Germline-derived CDR1 and CDR2 are DFQATT and SNEGSKA (reference sequence). CDR3 size: 17 residues. The ends were cut back, 0 bases at V and 4 bases at J, with 22 bases in the middle. The CDR3 protein is CSARDHGGGVGGYEQYF. In nucleotides, the CDR3 is TGCAGTGCTAGAGATCACGGTGGGGGCGTCGGGGGGTACGAGCAGTACTTC.

This clonotype was seen at least ten times. The chain recombines TRBV9 with TRBJ2-7; 10 bases match TRBD2. The CDR3 loop spans 17 amino acids. V shed 4 bases and J 5 bases; nucleotides not matched to a gene: 15. The germline gives CDR1 SGDLS, CDR2 YYNGEE. The CDR3 coding sequence is TGTGCCAGCAGCTCAGCTCCCGAGCTAGCGGGAGAGAACGAGCAGTACTTC. This gives the protein CASSSAPELAGENEQYF.

This clonotype was seen only a few times. J is TRBJ2-7 and V is TRBV20-1; D possibly corresponds to TRBD1 (5 bases). This CDR3 spans 14 amino acids. In germline, CDR1 is DFQATT, CDR2 SNEGSKA (reference sequence). Trimming shortened V by 3 bases and J by 0 bases, and 12 bases separated the two germline ends. The CDR3 reads CSASLPRGSYEQYF. The CDR3 DNA follows: TGCAGTGCTAGCCTCCCAAGGGGCTCCTACGAGCAGTACTTC.

This clonotype was seen ten or more times. The V call is TRBV10-3, the J call TRBJ2-3; 9 nucleotides agree with TRBD1. Germline V gene data show CDR1 as ENHRY and CDR2 as SYGVKD. The CDR3 runs 14 residues. V trimming: 5 bases; J trimming: 1 base; junction bases outside the gene matches: 1. In DNA form, the CDR3 reads TGTGCCATCAGTTGGACAGGGGGCACAGATACGCAGTATTTT. This sequence encodes CAISWTGGTDTQYF.

This clonotype was counted between two and nine times. The chain is built from TRBV12-3 or TRBV12-4 and TRBJ2-7; 7 bases match TRBD2. CDR3 length: 16 amino acids. V was pared by 5 bases and J by 0 bases, with 10 bases of the junction left unmatched. The CDR3 region is CASSPRSSGLSYEQYF. The CDR3 coding sequence is TGTGCCAGCAGTCCCAGAAGTAGCGGGCTCTCCTACGAGCAGTACTTC.

The chain joins TRBV29-1 to TRBJ1-6, with unresolved D. Trimming took 4 bases from V and 8 from J, leaving 12 bases between them. CDR3 length equals 13 residues. Germline V lookup: CDR1 SQVTM, CDR2 ANQGSEA. CDR3 in amino acids: CSVGAGRDSPLHF. CDR3 sequence (DNA): TGCAGCGTTGGGGCAGGAAGAGATTCACCCCTCCACTTT.

This clonotype was observed a few times. Here the CDR3 DNA reads TGTGCCAGCTCACCGGGAGGGGGACTAGCGGGGGCCAGCTCCTACAATGAGCAGTTCTTC. It specifies CASSPGGGLAGASSYNEQFF. V is TRBV18 and J is TRBJ2-1; 14 bases fit TRBD2. The CDR3 extends over 20 amino acids. The V segment lost 3 bases and the J segment 0 bases; nucleotides outside the gene matches: 10. CDR1 KGHSH and CDR2 LQKENI come from the germline V gene.

The chain recombines TRBV29-1 with TRBJ2-3, with a tentative D call TRBD2 (5 bases). V was cut by 4 bases and J by 4 bases, with 12 bases left in between. Germline V lookup: CDR1 SQVTM, CDR2 ANQGSEA. The CDR3 contains 13 residues. In DNA form, the CDR3 reads TGCAGCGTTGGTGGGCGGGCTTCAGATACGCAGTATTTT. Translating it yields CSVGGRASDTQYF.

This clonotype was counted many times. The chain carries TRBV5-1 and TRBJ1-1; D perhaps matches TRBD1 (6 bases). CDR3 length: 14 residues. Germline V gene sequence: CDR1 SGHRS, CDR2 YFSETQ. With 2 bases removed from V and 6 bases from J, the gap between germline ends came to 14 bases. This chain's CDR3 is CASSFDTGQAEAFF. The CDR3 DNA follows: TGCGCCAGCAGCTTTGACACAGGGCAGGCTGAAGCTTTCTTT. The full variable domain, completed using reference TRBV5-1 and TRBJ1-1, is KAGVTQTPRYLIKTRGQQVTLSCSPISGHRSVSWYQQTPGQGLQFLFEYFSETQRNKGNFPGRFSGRQFSNSRSEMNVSTLELGDSALYLCASSFDTGQAEAFFGQGTRLTVV.

This clonotype was recorded once. J is TRBJ2-3 and V is TRBV18; D may be TRBD1 (5 bases). Trimming took off 6 bases at V and 5 bases at J, with 18 bases between the two ends. Per germline, CDR1 KGHSH and CDR2 LQKENI. The CDR3 loop spans 15 amino acids. The CDR3 DNA follows: TGTGCCAGCTCCCTAGGACACTTTGGTGAAGATACGCAGTATTTT. As protein: CASSLGHFGEDTQYF. The full variable domain, its missing parts supplied by reference TRBV18 and TRBJ2-3, is NAGVMQNPRHLVRRRGQEARLRCSPMKGHSHVYWYRQLPEEGLKFMVYLQKENIIDESGMPKERFSAEFPKEGPSILRIQQVVRGDSAAYFCASSLGHFGEDTQYFGPGTRLTVL.

The chain employs TRBV4-1 and TRBJ2-5; 9 nucleotides agree with TRBD1. With 3 bases clipped from V and 2 bases from J, the junction kept 7 bases outside the gene matches. The CDR3 runs to 16 residues. Germline CDR1 is MGHRA and CDR2 is YSYEKL. CDR3 sequence reads: CASSQLFGQGQETQYF. The CDR3 coding sequence is TGCGCCAGCAGCCAGTTATTCGGACAGGGGCAAGAGACCCAGTACTTC.

The chain carries TRBV5-1 and TRBJ2-1; 7 bases map to TRBD2. This CDR3 region has 12 residues. Germline V gene lookup returns CDR1 SGHRS and CDR2 YFSETQ. V lost 4 bases and J lost 8; bases outside the gene matches: 3. The CDR3, as DNA: TGCGCCAGCAGCATACTAGCGTATGAGCAGTTCTTC. This codes for CASSILAYEQFF.

Only a few counts were recorded for this clonotype. This chain connects TRBV5-1 to TRBJ2-5, with unresolved D. Germline CDR1 reads SGHRS; CDR2 reads YFSETQ. CDR3 length equals 13 residues. V was cut by 3 bases and J by 5 bases, with 11 bases left in between. The CDR3 DNA sequence: TGCGCCAGCAGCTCGGACCACGGGGAGACCCAGTACTTC. Translating gives CASSSDHGETQYF.

This clonotype has more than one count but fewer than ten. This rearrangement joins TRBV18 to TRBJ1-2; perhaps TRBD1 as D (6 bases). Germline lookup yields CDR1 KGHSH and CDR2 LQKENI. The V end lost 2 bases, the J end lost 6 bases, and 10 bases lay between the germline ends. The CDR3 is made up of 13 amino acids. The CDR3 here is CASSPTGAHGYTF. Here the CDR3 DNA reads TGTGCCAGCTCACCAACGGGGGCTCATGGCTACACCTTC. Together with reference TRBV18 and TRBJ1-2, the CDR3 gives the full variable domain: NAGVMQNPRHLVRRRGQEARLRCSPMKGHSHVYWYRQLPEEGLKFMVYLQKENIIDESGMPKERFSAEFPKEGPSILRIQQVVRGDSAAYFCASSPTGAHGYTFGSGTRLTVV.

This clonotype was observed a few times. The rearrangement joins TRBV29-1 to TRBJ1-1; D ambiguous. Looked up from germline, CDR1 is SQVTM and CDR2 is ANQGSEA. Trimming cost V 1 base and J 2 bases, with 8 bases left between them. The CDR3 is 13 amino acids. The DNA for the CDR3 is TGCAGCGTTGAAGGGGTCCCTAACACTGAAGCTTTCTTT. Translating gives CSVEGVPNTEAFF.

The chain employs TRBV5-1 and TRBJ2-2; D is unclear. This CDR3 is 15 amino acids long. The germline V and J ends were trimmed by 6 bases and 4 bases, with 16 bases remaining between them. Germline V CDR1 and CDR2: SGHRS, YFSETQ. The DNA for the CDR3 is TGCGCCAGCATCCCAGGCGGTAAAATCACCGGGGAGCTGTTTTTT. Translated: CASIPGGKITGELFF.

The chain carries TRBV12-3 or TRBV12-4 and TRBJ2-1, with D possibly matching TRBD1 (6 bases). This CDR3 has 13 residues. V shed 5 bases and J shed 10 bases, with 15 bases lying between them. The chain's CDR3 is CASSTDRPREQFF. Written as DNA, the CDR3 is TGTGCCAGCAGTACCGACAGGCCTAGGGAGCAGTTCTTC.

This chain links TRBV12-3 or TRBV12-4 with TRBJ2-7; TRBD1 or TRBD2 may be the D gene (5 bases each). V was shortened by 3 bases and J by 4 bases, with 16 bases between the two germline ends. The CDR3 loop spans 15 amino acids. This CDR3 reads CASSLRGARMYEQYF. In DNA, the CDR3 is TGTGCCAGCAGTTTGAGGGGAGCCCGCATGTACGAGCAGTACTTC.

The rearrangement links TRBV29-1 to TRBJ2-2; 10 bases are a match to TRBD1. Germline lookup yields CDR1 SQVTM and CDR2 ANQGSEA. J was trimmed by 1 base and V by 4 bases; bases with no gene match: 0. The CDR3 has 14 residues. Here the CDR3 reads CSVGTGGNTGELFF. The CDR3 nucleotides are TGCAGCGTTGGGACAGGGGGGAACACCGGGGAGCTGTTTTTT.

Many counts were recorded for this clonotype. J is TRBJ2-7 and V is TRBV12-3 or TRBV12-4; D is perhaps TRBD1 or TRBD2 (5 bases each). This CDR3 has 13 amino acids. V was trimmed by 1 base and J by 5 bases, leaving 9 bases between them. Here the CDR3 DNA reads TGTGCCAGCAGTTTAGTTCGGGACCACGAGCAGTACTTC. Its translation: CASSLVRDHEQYF.

V is TRBV19 and J is TRBJ1-1; 10 bases match TRBD1. J lost 1 base, V lost 10 bases, and 3 bases had no gene match. The CDR3 is 13 residues long. CDR1 LNHDA and CDR2 SQIVND come from the germline V gene (reference sequence). The CDR3 reads CATRDRGNTEAFF. The CDR3 bases are TGTGCCACCCGGGACAGGGGGAACACTGAAGCTTTCTTT.

V and J are TRBV7-9 and TRBJ2-3, with a possible D match to TRBD2 (5 bases). This CDR3 has 15 residues. The V gene's germline CDR1 is SEHNR and CDR2 FQNEAQ (reference sequence). V gave up 4 bases and J gave up 0 bases, with 11 bases separating them. The DNA of the CDR3 is TGTGCCAGCAGCTCTGGCGGGTCTAGCACAGATACGCAGTATTTT. Protein: CASSSGGSSTDTQYF. Combining the CDR3 with reference TRBV7-9 and TRBJ2-3 gives the whole variable domain DTGVSQNPRHKITKRGQNVTFRCDPISEHNRLYWYRQTLGQGPEFLTYFQNEAQLEKSRLLSDRFSAERPKGSFSTLEIQRTEQGDSAMYLCASSSGGSSTDTQYFGPGTRLTVL.

The chain recombines TRBV3-1 with TRBJ1-5; D is ambiguous. CDR1 and CDR2 from the germline V gene are LGHDT and YNNKEL (reference sequence). With 4 bases removed from V and 9 bases from J, the gap between germline ends came to 19 bases. This CDR3 has 15 residues. The CDR3 is CASSRGSMGSGPQHF. The DNA of the CDR3 is TGTGCCAGCAGCCGAGGTTCAATGGGGAGTGGGCCCCAGCATTTT. Full variable domain (outside the CDR3, taken from reference TRBV3-1 and TRBJ1-5): DTAVSQTPKYLVTQMGNDKSIKCEQNLGHDTMYWYKQDSKKFLKIMFSYNNKELIINETVPNRFSPKSPDKAHLNLHINSLELGDSAVYFCASSRGSMGSGPQHFGDGTRLSIL.

The chain's CDR3 is CSAVAGGPGEQFF. The CDR3 DNA follows: TGCAGCGCCGTGGCGGGAGGGCCGGGTGAGCAGTTCTTC. This chain connects TRBV29-1 to TRBJ2-1; 9 bases are shared with TRBD2. Germline CDR1 is SQVTM and CDR2 is ANQGSEA. The CDR3 extends over 13 amino acids. V lost 7 bases, J lost 9 bases, and 10 bases stayed unmatched.

This clonotype has at least ten counts. The rearrangement joins TRBV7-8 to TRBJ2-7; TRBD2 agrees at 10 bases. Germline V gene lookup returns CDR1 SGHVS and CDR2 FQNEAQ. CDR3 length: 16 residues. After removal of 1 base from V and 0 bases from J, the junction contained 3 bases not matched to a gene. In DNA form, the CDR3 reads TGTGCCAGCAGCTTAGGGACTAGCGGAAACTCCTACGAGCAGTACTTC. It codes for CASSLGTSGNSYEQYF.